This note documents a single T cell receptor beta chain sequence. This clone was detected once. What this receptor recognizes is not known. Base-call qualities are not available, and no considerably larger clone is one nucleotide away. This entry belongs to a study of blood T cell repertoires in COVID-19 (dated by TCRdb to about 2020). Notes on the research overall: Collaborator samples came from the United States, Italy and Spain and covered acute and convalescent phases of COVID-19. The material from the prospective study consisted of cDNA or gDNA derived from T cells, B-cell-depleted T cells, or PBMCs. Deeply sampled blood TCRbeta repertoires from subjects exposed to, actively infected with, or recovered from COVID-19 were included in the dataset. The repertoires were released in a freely available public database meant as a resource for research on the immune response to SARS-CoV-2. The samples were drawn from the first 160 participants of the ongoing ImmuneRACE study and from about 1,200 subjects provided by 6 global collaborators. A de-identified subject ID, COVID-19 status, age in years and sex were almost always included in the sample metadata. Where available, HLA class I and class II types were obtained from metadata supplied by the sample provider rather than from assay-based typing.

The CDR3 spans 15 residues, from the cysteine through the phenylalanine. The sequence is cut down to CDR3 DNA, 45 bases in frame from base 1. Trimming removed 3 bases from V and 8 bases from J, leaving 18 bases between the germline ends. CDR1 and CDR2 are read off the germline V gene as SGDLS and YYNGEE. The research as a whole found: The quantity of clinical and demographic metadata differed by source and by participant and was supplied without curation.

Participants in the prospective study were enrolled through a virtual design, were aged roughly 18 to 100 years, and lived in roughly 24 United States geographic areas. To assign participants to cohorts, the prospective study relied on clinical history that participants themselves reported in a screening survey and a study questionnaire. Recovered participants in ImmuneRACE Cohort 3 were defined as having two consecutive negative NP/OP PCR tests, clearance from a healthcare professional, or resolution of symptoms. In the prospective study, mobile phlebotomists collected whole blood, serum and a nasopharyngeal or oropharyngeal swab from each participant. Prospective study participants could optionally give additional blood draws and questionnaires over a roughly two-month period. Blood samples from the prospective study were shipped frozen or at room temperature prior to DNA extraction. TCRbeta CDR3 regions were amplified from genomic DNA by means of the immunoSEQ Assay, a bias-controlled multiplex PCR. Per the source publication's procedure: The number of nucleated cells in each sample was estimated by amplification of reference gene primers within the assay. To quantify the absolute abundance of each unique TCRbeta CDR3 rearrangement, sequence reads were collapsed and filtered. For each sample, productive Simpson clonality was calculated as the square root of Simpson's diversity index over productive rearrangements. TCRdb took over this immuneACCESS table, retaining in-frame rearrangements with V and J assigned. Such tables are incomplete; in checked studies, under half of the missing clones stem from an unresolved V gene, and the remainder is unexplained. Clone size and V and J calls were adopted from that table, with D and trimming inferred from the DNA. The sample table contains 110,000 to 150,000 clones; only one count was recorded for more than 75% of them. The ten largest account for about 11% of the sample.

This sequence uses TRBV9 and TRBJ2-1, and possibly TRBD2, on 7 matching bases. Specimen: PBMCs or T cells enriched from blood (not recorded which). The clonotype comes from a man aged 55 to 69 who had recovered from COVID-19. The nucleotides read TGTGCCAGCAGCGCACCGCCCCGGGGGGCATATGAGCAGTTCTTC. Translated, this is CASSAPPRGAYEQFF.